This TCR beta chain was sequenced during a study of a mutant IDH1 vaccine in newly diagnosed glioma. Overall study context: Previous care, which was radiotherapy, temozolomide, or both, most often involved both.

The CDR3 has 12 amino acids. The germline V gene encodes CDR1 SGHTA and CDR2 FQGTGA. The V gene lost 2 bases and the J gene lost 8 bases, with 9 bases spanning the gap. Study-wide results and caveats: Pseudoprogression appears to have had no connection to changes in top peripheral T cell clonotypes.

Time point here: baseline, week 1 (first vaccination visit). Treatment indicated: pre-vaccination baseline after standard-of-care therapy. Using immunoSEQ multiplex PCR, the repertoire was profiled, and TCRdb retains in-frame clones only, with some absent. The sample holds about 34,000 clones; around 80% are singletons and the top ten take roughly 8.6%. Turning to this clone: Its target is unknown.

The chain couples TRBV7-3 to TRBJ1-2; D gene uncertain. This TCR came from a man aged 45-60 years with glioma. Some clones in this sample may be carry-over from other donors' samples. The material sequenced was peripheral blood mononuclear cells (PBMCs), taken from a glioma patient treated with radiotherapy, temozolomide or both. The CDR3 DNA sequence: TGTGCCAGCAGCTTAGGGGAGGGCGGCTACACCTTC. Its translation is CASSLGEGGYTF.